These 8 T cell receptor beta chains were sequenced from one sample in a study of T cells in Graves' hyperthyroidism and ophthalmopathy. Template material for amplifying TCR beta CDR3 regions consisted of RNA transcripts. The HTBI primer set drove a first-round RT-PCR of the TCR CDR3. MiXCR, applied by TCRdb to the multiplex PCR reads, yields one record per CDR3 protein. The table records hundreds of thousands of distinct CDR3 sequences, 16% of them present only once. Sequencing was performed on blood. Receptor source: a woman aged 25-40 years with Graves' hyperthyroidism.

The V and J genes are TRBV4-1 and TRBJ1-2, with a weak D call TRBD1 (5 bases). V was trimmed by 1 base and J by 2 bases, leaving 17 bases between them. CDR1 is MGHRA, CDR2 YSYEKL, per germline. There are 17 residues in the CDR3. In nucleotides, the CDR3 is TGCGCCAGCAGCCAAGGGGGGGAGGTTTACGGAAACTATGGCTACACCTTC. This gives the protein CASSQGGEVYGNYGYTF.

Ten or more counts support this clonotype. The CDR3 DNA sequence: TGTGCCAGCAGCCAAGGGACTAGCGGGAGTTATGAGCAGTTCTTC. The encoded protein is CASSQGTSGSYEQFF. The chain carries TRBV3-1 and TRBJ2-1; 13 bases line up with TRBD2. Trimming cost V 1 base and J 8 bases; bases outside gene matches: 2. The CDR3 length is 15 residues. Germline V gene sequence: CDR1 LGHDT, CDR2 YNNKEL (reference sequence).

With respect to this clonotype: This could be a read error, since a much larger clone is one nucleotide away. The chain uses TRBV7-2 and TRBJ2-7, with 7 bases matching TRBD2. The CDR3 is made up of 14 amino acids. V trimming: 5 bases; J trimming: 6 bases; junction bases outside the gene matches: 10. CDR1 is SGHTA and CDR2 is FQGNSA in the germline V gene. In DNA, the CDR3 is TGTGCCAGCAGCAGCTTCCCAGGCGGGAGCGAGCAGTACTTC. It translates to CASSSFPGGSEQYF.

In its sample, this clonotype was seen many times. The chain uses TRBV12-3 or TRBV12-4 and TRBJ2-1; 10 bases are a match to TRBD1. With V trimmed by 3 bases and J by 8 bases, 4 bases remained unmatched. The CDR3 has 14 amino acids. The CDR3 loop is CASSFQGQGYEQFF. The CDR3 DNA sequence: TGTGCCAGCAGTTTCCAGGGACAGGGGTATGAGCAGTTCTTC.

The sample holds a few counts of this clonotype. The rearrangement joins TRBV5-8 to TRBJ2-5; D remains ambiguous. The V and J ends lost 2 bases and 2 bases respectively, with 4 bases between them. Germline values: CDR1 SGHTS, CDR2 YDEGEE. This CDR3 has 12 residues. The CDR3 DNA is TGTGCCAGCAGCTTTTGGCAAGAGACCCAGTACTTC. Its protein is CASSFWQETQYF. Together with reference TRBV5-8 and TRBJ2-5, the CDR3 gives the full variable domain: EAGVTQSPTHLIKTRGQQATLRCSPISGHTSVYWYQQALGLGLQFLLWYDEGEERNRGNFPPRFSGRQFPNYSSELNVNALELEDSALYLCASSFWQETQYFGPGTRLLVL.

This clonotype was recorded many times. The V gene is TRBV20-1, the J gene TRBJ2-7, with TRBD2 identical over 10 bases. The CDR3 covers 14 residues. V lost 5 bases and J lost 0; bases outside the gene matches: 4. Germline V gene data show CDR1 as DFQATT and CDR2 as SNEGSKA (reference sequence). CDR3 amino acids: CSASSGGSSYEQYF. CDR3 bases: TGCAGTGCTTCTAGCGGGGGAAGCTCCTACGAGCAGTACTTC.

This clonotype was recorded a few times. This chain joins TRBV9 and TRBJ1-1, with D possibly being TRBD1 (5 bases). In germline, CDR1 is SGDLS, CDR2 YYNGEE. The CDR3 spans 14 residues. V lost 4 bases, J lost 2 bases, and 12 bases lay in between. CDR3: CASSPDTYNTEAFF. CDR3 DNA sequence: TGTGCCAGCAGCCCGGACACTTATAACACTGAAGCTTTCTTT.

This clonotype came up a few times. The chain combines TRBV4-1 with TRBJ1-5; 10 bases are a match to TRBD1. This CDR3 contains 18 residues. Germline-derived CDR1 and CDR2 are MGHRA and YSYEKL. The V and J ends lost 4 bases and 0 bases, in that order; junction bases with no gene match: 9. The CDR3 is CASSPSRDRGYSNQPQHF. Written as DNA, the CDR3 is TGCGCCAGCAGCCCTAGCCGGGACAGGGGTTATAGCAATCAGCCCCAGCATTTT.